These 16 T cell receptor beta chains share one sample of origin, sequenced in a study of blood T cells in healthy people across ages. The second PCR ran about 6 to 12 cycles with a sample-barcoded 5' primer and J-beta primers. MiXCR was run by TCRdb on the 5' RACE reads, yielding one entry per CDR3 protein. The sample holds 800,000 or so distinct CDR3 sequences, about 46% seen once. The sequenced material came from blood. The receptors here all came from an elderly man in good health.

Only a few counts were recorded for this clonotype. The chain is built from TRBV5-1 and TRBJ2-7; TRBD1 is a possible D gene (6 bases). V was cut by 2 bases and J by 3 bases, with 12 bases left in between. CDR3 length equals 14 residues. The germline V gene encodes CDR1 SGHRS and CDR2 YFSETQ. The chain's CDR3 is CASSLLQGSYEQYF. The CDR3 coding sequence is TGCGCCAGCAGCTTATTACAGGGAAGCTACGAGCAGTACTTC.

The V call is TRBV7-8, the J call TRBJ2-1, with D perhaps being TRBD1 or TRBD2 (5 bases each). The germline V gene encodes CDR1 SGHVS and CDR2 FQNEAQ. Deletions cut 1 base from V and 9 bases from J, with 19 bases between. The CDR3 is 16 residues long. The CDR3 DNA sequence: TGTGCCAGCAGCTTAGTCGGGACCCTCCAAGGACTTGAGCAGTTCTTC. As protein: CASSLVGTLQGLEQFF.

This clonotype was seen only once. This sequence joins TRBV7-2 and TRBJ2-1; D is undetermined. This CDR3 has 14 residues. Germline loops: CDR1 SGHTA, CDR2 FQGNSA. The germline V and J ends were trimmed by 3 bases and 7 bases, with 13 bases remaining between them. This CDR3 is CASSLMTRQNEQFF. CDR3 in DNA: TGTGCCAGCAGCTTGATGACGCGCCAGAATGAGCAGTTCTTC.

V usage is TRBV7-9 and J usage is TRBJ2-7; the D is unclear. The V end lost 1 base, the J end lost 4 bases, and 11 bases lay between the germline ends. Germline CDR1 SEHNR, CDR2 FQNEAQ (reference sequence). The CDR3 runs 14 residues. CDR3 loop: CASSLVIPGYEQYF. In nucleotides, the CDR3 is TGTGCCAGCAGCTTAGTTATCCCGGGTTACGAGCAGTACTTC. The full variable domain, with the rest looked up from reference TRBV7-9 and TRBJ2-7, is DTGVSQNPRHKITKRGQNVTFRCDPISEHNRLYWYRQTLGQGPEFLTYFQNEAQLEKSRLLSDRFSAERPKGSFSTLEIQRTEQGDSAMYLCASSLVIPGYEQYFGPGTRLTVT.

This clonotype was seen just once. The chain couples TRBV20-1 to TRBJ1-4, with D unresolved. This CDR3 comprises 14 residues. V was shortened by 1 base and J by 5 bases, with 11 bases between the two germline ends. CDR1 is DFQATT and CDR2 is SNEGSKA in the germline V gene (reference sequence). CDR3: CSARAEESNEKLFF. The CDR3 DNA is TGCAGTGCTAGAGCAGAAGAATCGAATGAAAAACTGTTTTTT.

Concerning this clonotype itself: One end of the junction varies from germline; a read error may be responsible. The chain couples TRBV9 to TRBJ2-1; D gene ambiguous. Germline values: CDR1 SGDLS, CDR2 YYNGEE. The CDR3 is 14 residues long. CDR3 in amino acids: CASSPRAANNEQCF. The CDR3 DNA reads TGTGCCAGCAGCCCCCGGGCAGCGAACAATGAGCAGTGCTTC.

The sample holds a few counts of this clonotype. V gene TRBV29-1 combines with J gene TRBJ2-1; a possible D gene is TRBD1 (6 bases). CDR1 is SQVTM and CDR2 is ANQGSEA in the germline V gene. This CDR3 has 12 residues. CDR3 bases: TGCACCGCCCGGGACACCGGTGATCGGCAGTTCTTC. Translating gives CTARDTGDRQFF.

This clonotype came up a few times. The chain is built from TRBV5-1 and TRBJ2-3; D remains unclear. This CDR3 has 15 residues. From germline, CDR1 is SGHRS and CDR2 YFSETQ. The V and J ends lost 0 bases and 0 bases respectively, with 8 bases between them. CDR3 nucleotide sequence: TGCGCCAGCAGCTTGGACAGCCCTAGCACAGATACGCAGTATTTT. It yields the protein CASSLDSPSTDTQYF. The entire variable domain, with the rest obtained from reference TRBV5-1 and TRBJ2-3, is as follows: KAGVTQTPRYLIKTRGQQVTLSCSPISGHRSVSWYQQTPGQGLQFLFEYFSETQRNKGNFPGRFSGRQFSNSRSEMNVSTLELGDSALYLCASSLDSPSTDTQYFGPGTRLTVL.

This clonotype was recorded only once. The rearrangement uses TRBV4-3 and TRBJ2-3; D gene ambiguous. Trimming stripped 1 base from V and 0 bases from J, with 11 bases between. The length of the CDR3 is 16 residues. Germline values: CDR1 LGHNA, CDR2 YSLEER. In nucleotides, the CDR3 is TGCGCCAGCAGCCAAGGTTTATCCTTTAGCACAGATACGCAGTATTTT. This codes for CASSQGLSFSTDTQYF.

This clonotype turned up a few times. J is TRBJ2-5 and V is TRBV7-9; 11 bases are shared with TRBD2. The germline gives CDR1 SEHNR, CDR2 FQNEAQ (reference sequence). Trimming at V came to 1 base and at J to 11 bases, leaving 9 bases not matched to a gene. CDR3 length equals 15 residues. DNA of the CDR3: TGTGCCAGCAGCTTAGGACTAGCGGGGCACAATGAGCAGTACTTC. Amino acids: CASSLGLAGHNEQYF.

The chain is built from TRBV7-2 and TRBJ1-2; 7 nucleotides agree with TRBD1. The CDR3 runs to 14 residues. V trimming: 2 bases; J trimming: 4 bases; junction bases outside the gene matches: 4. Germline values: CDR1 SGHTA, CDR2 FQGNSA. The CDR3 coding sequence is TGTGCCAGCAGCTTAAACAGGGGAGCCTATGGCTACACCTTC. Translated, it gives CASSLNRGAYGYTF.

The chain uses TRBV4-1 and TRBJ2-1; 8 bases agree with TRBD2. The last part of the DNA fits TRBJ2-7 better; the J call may be wrong. Germline V gene lookup returns CDR1 MGHRA and CDR2 YSYEKL. This CDR3 spans 16 amino acids. DNA for the CDR3: TGCGCCAGCAGCCAAGGTAGCGGGATGTCCTACAATGAGCAGTACTTC. Its protein is CASSQGSGMSYNEQYF.

This chain joins TRBV5-4 and TRBJ2-3; perhaps D is TRBD1 or TRBD2 (5 bases each). The CDR3 extends over 15 amino acids. The V and J ends lost 3 bases and 0 bases respectively, with 11 bases between them. CDR1 and CDR2 from the germline V gene are SGHNT and YYREEE (reference sequence). CDR3 DNA sequence: TGTGCCAGCAGCTCCCTCAGGGAGAGCACAGATACGCAGTATTTT. It translates to CASSSLRESTDTQYF.

The V call is TRBV3-1, the J call TRBJ2-1; TRBD2 matches at 13 bases. The CDR3 loop spans 16 amino acids. Germline V gene data show CDR1 as LGHDT and CDR2 as YNNKEL (reference sequence). The trim removed 0 bases at V and 10 bases at J, leaving 6 bases unmatched. The CDR3 sequence is CASSQDGLAGVREQFF. CDR3 bases: TGTGCCAGCAGCCAAGATGGACTAGCGGGAGTCCGGGAGCAGTTCTTC.

The chain recombines TRBV24-1 with TRBJ2-1; 9 bases match TRBD2. The germline V gene encodes CDR1 KGHDR and CDR2 SFDVKD. V lost 6 bases and J lost 5; bases outside the gene matches: 4. The CDR3 is 14 amino acids. The CDR3: CATSLAGSDNEQFF. The CDR3 nucleotides are TGTGCCACCAGTCTAGCGGGGTCCGACAATGAGCAGTTCTTC.

Of note for this clonotype: One base away lies a much larger clone, so this may be a sequencing read error. The V and J genes are TRBV20-1 and TRBJ2-7, with no clear D. The CDR3 is 13 amino acids. CDR1 is DFQATT, CDR2 SNEGSKA, per germline (reference sequence). Here the CDR3 reads CSARAPGTDEQYF. CDR3 sequence (DNA): TGCAGTGCAAGAGCCCCCGGAACCGACGAGCAGTACTTC.